These 5 T cell receptor beta chains originate from one sample sequenced in a study of shared clonotypes between healthy human individuals. The data were produced by immunoSEQ multiplex PCR, yet TCRdb's version contains in-frame clones alone and is incomplete. This table has about a million clones, 70% to 85% appearing once. The specimen was memory CD4+ T cells from PBMCs. Regarding subset: CD45RA-negative fraction. These receptor sequences come from a man between 18 and 29 years old in good health. Some clones in this sample may be carry-over from other donors' samples.

This rearrangement joins TRBV2 to TRBJ2-2; TRBD2 aligns across 15 bases. The length of the CDR3 is 17 residues. The J segment lost 6 bases and the V segment lost 7 bases, leaving 9 bases of the junction unmatched. The germline CDR1 and CDR2 sequences are SNHLY and FYNNEI. The DNA for the CDR3 is TGTGCCAGCACCAAAGGGACTAGCGGGAGGAGGTCCGGGGAGCTGTTTTTT. Its protein product is CASTKGTSGRRSGELFF. Full variable domain (remainder filled in from reference TRBV2 and TRBJ2-2): EPEVTQTPSHQVTQMGQEVILRCVPISNHLYFYWYRQILGQKVEFLVSFYNNEISEKSEIFDDQFSVERPDGSNFTLKIRSTKLEDSAMYFCASTKGTSGRRSGELFFGEGSRLTVL.

The chain recombines TRBV4-2 with TRBJ2-7; D ambiguous. Per the germline V gene, CDR1 is LGHNA and CDR2 is YNFKEQ. V lost 1 base and J lost 5, with 15 bases in between. The CDR3 loop spans 15 amino acids. The CDR3 reads CASSQGSSERNEQYF. The CDR3 coding sequence is TGTGCCAGCAGCCAAGGGTCCAGCGAAAGGAACGAGCAGTACTTC.

The V gene is TRBV7-2, the J gene TRBJ2-3; D is perhaps TRBD1 (5 bases). From germline, CDR1 is SGHTA and CDR2 FQGNSA. This CDR3 spans 15 amino acids. The V gene lost 0 bases and the J gene lost 6 bases, with 13 bases spanning the gap. CDR3 nucleotide sequence: TGTGCCAGCAGCTTAGCGTCGGCAGGGTACGATACGCAGTATTTT. This encodes CASSLASAGYDTQYF.

The rearrangement links TRBV18 to TRBJ2-1, with 7 bases aligning to TRBD1. Germline assignment: CDR1 KGHSH and CDR2 LQKENI. This CDR3 region has 15 residues. Trimming at V came to 4 bases and at J to 2 bases, leaving 5 bases not matched to a gene. The CDR3: CASSRGQLAYNEQFF. As DNA, the CDR3 is TGTGCCAGCTCACGGGGACAGTTGGCCTACAATGAGCAGTTCTTC.

The rearrangement links TRBV6-1 to TRBJ1-1; D gene unclear. The CDR3 extends over 13 amino acids. Trimming shortened V by 9 bases and J by 1 base, and 12 bases separated the two germline ends. Germline CDR1 MNHNS, CDR2 SASEGT. This chain's CDR3 is CASDRRGNTEAFF. The CDR3 DNA follows: TGTGCCAGTGATCGCCGGGGGAACACTGAAGCTTTCTTT.